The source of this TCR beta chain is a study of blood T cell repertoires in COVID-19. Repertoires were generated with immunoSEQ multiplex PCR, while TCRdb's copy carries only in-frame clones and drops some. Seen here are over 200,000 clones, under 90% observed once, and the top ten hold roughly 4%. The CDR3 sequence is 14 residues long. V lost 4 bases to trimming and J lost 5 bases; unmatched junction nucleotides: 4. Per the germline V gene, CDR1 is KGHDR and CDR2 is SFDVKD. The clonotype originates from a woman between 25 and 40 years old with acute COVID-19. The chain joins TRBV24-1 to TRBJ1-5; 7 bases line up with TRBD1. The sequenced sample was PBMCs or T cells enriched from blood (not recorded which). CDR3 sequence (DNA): TGTGCCACCAGTGAATCCGACAGGGATCAGCCCCAGCATTTT. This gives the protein CATSESDRDQPQHF.